The present T cell receptor (beta chain) was sequenced within a study of Ad26.COV2.S vaccination and SARS-CoV-2 variants. Overall study context: Dosing was one shot or two shots 56 days apart.

Note on this clone: What it binds is not known. This specimen includes other DNA sequences encoding the same CDR3.

Study observations and caveats: Vaccine recipients posted higher spike-specific TCR breadth than their placebo counterparts. TCR breadth and depth analyses may have underestimated total T cell responses.

The treatment was: roughly 20 received Ad26.COV2.S at low or high dose, single or two shots; about 5 received placebo; per-sample allocation not given. Sampling was performed 63 days after the first vaccine or placebo injection. Some clones are missing from TCRdb's copy, which holds only in-frame ones; the method was immunoSEQ multiplex PCR. The sample lists around 300,000 clones; 88% were seen once. This CDR3 comprises 13 residues. Trimming left V 6 bases short and J 1 base short, with 6 bases between. Germline CDR1 MNHEY, CDR2 SMNVEV (reference sequence). The material sequenced was peripheral blood, taken in a trial of Ad26.COV2.S vaccine versus placebo. The sequence derives from a person aged 18 to 59 who received the Ad26.COV2.S COVID-19 vaccine or a placebo. The rearrangement joins TRBV27 to TRBJ2-2; D is undetermined. DNA for the CDR3: TGTGCCAGCAGCCAAGAGAACACCGGGGAGCTGTTTTTT. Translation gives CASSQENTGELFF.